The sequence of this T cell receptor beta chain was determined in a study of blood T cell repertoires in COVID-19. For the study at large: Whether acute or convalescent, the COVID-19 samples came from the United States, Italy and Spain. Sample material is recorded as cDNA or gDNA derived from T cells, B-cell-depleted T cells, or PBMCs.

CDR1 and CDR2 from the germline V gene are SNHLY and FYNNEI. The CDR3 totals 13 residues. After removal of 6 bases from V and 8 bases from J, the junction contained 9 bases not matched to a gene. In the authors' workflow: Nucleated cell number was recorded as an estimate derived from reference gene primer amplification. The assay was immunoSEQ multiplex PCR, and TCRdb's table has in-frame clones only and misses some. The DNA gave D and trimming, while V, J and clone size come from that table. The sample consists of 310,000 or so clones, about nine tenths of them appearing once. The material sequenced was peripheral blood. V is TRBV2 and J is TRBJ1-1; 7 nucleotides match TRBD1. The receptor was isolated from a woman aged 50 to 60 who had recovered from COVID-19. Written as DNA, the CDR3 is TGTGCCAGCAGGGACAACAGGGGCGGCGAAGCTTTCTTT. It translates to CASRDNRGGEAFF.